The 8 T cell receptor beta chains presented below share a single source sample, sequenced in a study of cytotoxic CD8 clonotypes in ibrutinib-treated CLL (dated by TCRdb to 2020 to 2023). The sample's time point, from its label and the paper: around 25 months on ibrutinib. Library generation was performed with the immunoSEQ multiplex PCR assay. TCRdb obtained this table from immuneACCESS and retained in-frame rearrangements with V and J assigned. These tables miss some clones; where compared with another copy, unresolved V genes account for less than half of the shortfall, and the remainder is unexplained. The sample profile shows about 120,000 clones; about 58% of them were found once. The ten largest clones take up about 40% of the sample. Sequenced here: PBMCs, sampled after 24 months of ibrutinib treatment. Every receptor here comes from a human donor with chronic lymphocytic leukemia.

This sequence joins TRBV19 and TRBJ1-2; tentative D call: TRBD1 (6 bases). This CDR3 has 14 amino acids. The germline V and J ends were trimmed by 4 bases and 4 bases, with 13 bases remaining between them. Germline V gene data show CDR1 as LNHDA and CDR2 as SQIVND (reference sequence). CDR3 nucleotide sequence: TGTGCCAGTAGTAGACAGGCCGGGGGCTATGGCTACACCTTC. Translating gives CASSRQAGGYGYTF.

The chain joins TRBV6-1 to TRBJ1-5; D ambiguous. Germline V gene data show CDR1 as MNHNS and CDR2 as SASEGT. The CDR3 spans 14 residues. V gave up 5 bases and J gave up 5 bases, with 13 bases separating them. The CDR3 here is CASSTPSTYQPQHF. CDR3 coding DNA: TGTGCCAGCAGTACCCCCTCCACATATCAGCCCCAGCATTTT.

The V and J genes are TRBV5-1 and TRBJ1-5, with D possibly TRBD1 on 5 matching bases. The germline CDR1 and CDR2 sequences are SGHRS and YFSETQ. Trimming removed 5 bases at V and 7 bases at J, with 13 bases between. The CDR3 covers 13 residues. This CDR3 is CASSPQRGQPQHF. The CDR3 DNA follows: TGCGCCAGCAGTCCACAGCGGGGGCAGCCCCAGCATTTT.

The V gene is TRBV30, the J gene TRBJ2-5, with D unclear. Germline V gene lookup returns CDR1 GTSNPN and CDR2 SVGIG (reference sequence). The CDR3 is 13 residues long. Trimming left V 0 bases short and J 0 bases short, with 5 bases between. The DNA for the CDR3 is TGTGCCTGGAGTGTTTCATACCAAGAGACCCAGTACTTC. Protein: CAWSVSYQETQYF.

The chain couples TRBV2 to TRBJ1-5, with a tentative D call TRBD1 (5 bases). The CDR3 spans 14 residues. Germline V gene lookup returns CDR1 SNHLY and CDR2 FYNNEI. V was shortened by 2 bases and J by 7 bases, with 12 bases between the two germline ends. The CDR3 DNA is TGTGCCAGCAGTGAACTTTGGGGGGGACAGCCCCAGCATTTT. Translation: CASSELWGGQPQHF.

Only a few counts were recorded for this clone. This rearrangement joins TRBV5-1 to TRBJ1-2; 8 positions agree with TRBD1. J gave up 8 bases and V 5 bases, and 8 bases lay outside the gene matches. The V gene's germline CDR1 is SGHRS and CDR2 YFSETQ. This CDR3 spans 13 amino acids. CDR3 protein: CASRGGQGGGYTF. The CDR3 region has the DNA TGCGCCAGCAGAGGAGGACAGGGAGGCGGCTACACCTTC.

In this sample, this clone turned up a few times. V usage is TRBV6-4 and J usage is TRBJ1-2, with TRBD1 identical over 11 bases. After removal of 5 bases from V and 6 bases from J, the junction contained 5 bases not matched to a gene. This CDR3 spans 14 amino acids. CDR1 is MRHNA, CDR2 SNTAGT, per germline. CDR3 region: CASSKDRGQDGYTF. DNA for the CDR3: TGTGCCAGCAGTAAGGACAGGGGGCAGGATGGCTACACCTTC.

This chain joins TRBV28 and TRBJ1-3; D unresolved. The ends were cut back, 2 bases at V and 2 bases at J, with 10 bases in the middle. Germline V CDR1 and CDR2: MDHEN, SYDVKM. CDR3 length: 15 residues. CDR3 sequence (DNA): TGTGCCAGCAGTTTAGGGGTTTTTGCTGGAAACACCATATATTTT. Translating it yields CASSLGVFAGNTIYF. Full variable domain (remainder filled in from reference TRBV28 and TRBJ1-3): DVKVTQSSRYLVKRTGEKVFLECVQDMDHENMFWYRQDPGLGLRLIYFSYDVKMKEKGDIPEGYSVSREKKERFSLILESASTNQTSMYLCASSLGVFAGNTIYFGEGSWLTVV.